This TCR beta chain was identified during a study of OX40 agonist ivuxolimab in advanced cancers. About the full investigation: The costimulatory receptor OX40 (CD134) was targeted by ivuxolimab, a fully human IgG2 agonistic monoclonal antibody. In the dose-escalation cohort, roughly four fifths of patients were male, and the mean age was roughly 60 years, with a range of 23 to 79. The paper reports the monotherapy dose-escalation portion (N of about 50 patients) of the phase I ivuxolimab trial. Intravenous ivuxolimab was administered to patients every 2 weeks at six dose levels: 0.01, 0.1, 0.3, 1.5, 3 and 10 mg/kg. Partial responses occurred in three dose-escalation patients, of whom one had hepatocellular carcinoma and two had cutaneous melanoma. Among the 50 to 55 dose-escalation patients, about 19 had hepatocellular carcinoma, 15 melanoma, 9 renal cell carcinoma and 9 head and neck cancer. Prior anti-PD-1, anti-PD-L1 or anti-CTLA-4 therapy was permitted, and checkpoint inhibitors had been received by under 50% of dose-escalation patients. Peripheral TCRbeta sequencing was intended to test whether TCR sequence diversity was altered and clonal T-cell expansion was caused by ivuxolimab. Paper-wide results and their limitations: Low levels of normalized T-cell clonal expansion were also seen in some patients who did not respond. At doses of 0.1 to 3.0 mg/kg, clonal expansion of both CD4+ and CD8+ blood T cells was observed from baseline to week 6. After ivuxolimab, CD8+ T cells had more expanded clones than CD4+ T cells on average. In partial responders in the 0.1-3.0 mg/kg groups, normalized peripheral clonal expansion was found to be among the lowest, especially among CD8+ T cells. Antigen specificity was not determined for the clonally expanded peripheral T cells.

The trial excluded patients who had a history of autoimmune disease or were on systemic immunosuppression. Peripheral blood for TCR sequencing was drawn from every dose cohort at baseline, at cycle 4 day 1 and at cycle 7 day 1. Samples came from an open-label, multicenter, first-in-human phase I dose-escalation trial of ivuxolimab. Adults with locally advanced or metastatic head and neck squamous cell, hepatocellular, melanoma or renal cell carcinoma were enrolled in the trial. Before TCR sequencing, CD4+ T cells and CD8+ T cells from peripheral blood were sorted into separate populations. On this clone itself: It lacks a known antigen. The sample holds no much larger clone one base away, and base qualities are not on file.

Trimming takes 5 bases from V and 5 bases from J, and the germline ends sit 13 bases apart. As encoded in the germline V gene, CDR1 is SGHDN while CDR2 is FVKESK. From its cysteine to its phenylalanine, the CDR3 spans 13 amino acids. Only the CDR3 region is kept as DNA, spanning 39 bases read in frame from base 1. For sequencing of the TCRbeta CDR3 region, genomic DNA was extracted from the sorted cells. The immunoSEQ Assay was used for sequencing of TCRbeta CDR3 regions. TCRdb stores this immuneACCESS table with in-frame sequences only. Part of the clones is absent; in the studies checked, under half of the shortfall reflects unresolved V genes, and no reason is known for the rest. The sample yields around 54,000 clones; around 94% were counted once. Jointly, the top ten make up roughly an eighth of the sample.

The sample consisted of CD4+ or CD8+ T cells sorted from blood, taken in a trial of the OX40 agonist ivuxolimab. The rearrangement combines TRBV14 with TRBJ2-7; the D segment could be TRBD2, given 6 matching bases. The sequence was obtained from an adult with an advanced solid tumor such as melanoma, head and neck, liver or kidney cancer. The CDR3 is CASSGGLDNEQYF. The DNA sequence is given as TGTGCCAGCAGCGGGGGACTTGACAACGAGCAGTACTTC. The variable domain in full, with residues beyond the CDR3 obtained from the reference TRBV14 and TRBJ2-7 genes, is EAGVTQFPSHSVIEKGQTVTLRCDPISGHDNLYWYRRVMGKEIKFLLHFVKESKQDESGMPNNRFLAERTGGTYSTLKVQPAELEDSGVYFCASSGGLDNEQYFGPGTRLTVT.